The 11 T cell receptor beta chains given below trace back to one sample, sequenced in a study of T cell repertoires in cytomegalovirus infection. Using its own MiXCR run on the reads, TCRdb lists one record per CDR3 protein. The profile covers roughly 230,000 distinct CDR3 sequences, with about 20% appearing a single time and 15% to 20% taken by the ten largest. The sample comprised CD8+ T cells from PBMCs. Source of these receptors: a human donor in good health (CMV status not recorded). Some clones in this sample may be carry-over from other donors' samples.

This sequence joins TRBV7-9 and TRBJ2-3, with 8 positions matching TRBD1. With 5 bases clipped from V and 0 bases from J, the junction kept 10 bases outside the gene matches. The CDR3 consists of 17 residues. Germline V gene lookup returns CDR1 SEHNR and CDR2 FQNEAQ (reference sequence). The CDR3 loop reads CASSVIPGQESTDTQYF. CDR3 nucleotides: TGTGCCAGCAGCGTCATCCCGGGACAGGAAAGCACAGATACGCAGTATTTT.

This chain connects TRBV2 to TRBJ1-1; a weak D match, TRBD1 (5 bases). Germline CDR1 is SNHLY and CDR2 is FYNNEI. This CDR3 is built from 12 residues. V was cut by 4 bases and J by 4 bases, with 7 bases left in between. DNA of the CDR3: TGTGCCAGCAGTGGGACACCCACTGAAGCTTTCTTT. Protein product: CASSGTPTEAFF.

The gene calls are TRBV11-2 and TRBJ1-1; weak D call: TRBD1 (5 bases). This CDR3 has 17 residues. Germline loops: CDR1 SGHAT, CDR2 FQNNGV. V was trimmed by 2 bases and J by 3 bases, leaving 19 bases between them. In DNA, the CDR3 is TGTGCCAGCAGCTTAATCCCCCCGGGGGGATGGTACACTGAAGCTTTCTTT. Translation gives CASSLIPPGGWYTEAFF.

The J gene is TRBJ1-1, the V gene TRBV28; D ambiguous. CDR3 length equals 14 residues. Between the trimmed V and J ends, which lost 5 bases and 0 bases, there was a span of 10 bases. In germline, CDR1 is MDHEN, CDR2 SYDVKM. CDR3 DNA sequence: TGTGCCAGCAGTGTTGGGATCTTGAACACTGAAGCTTTCTTT. It codes for CASSVGILNTEAFF. The complete variable domain, with remaining parts taken from reference TRBV28 and TRBJ1-1, reads DVKVTQSSRYLVKRTGEKVFLECVQDMDHENMFWYRQDPGLGLRLIYFSYDVKMKEKGDIPEGYSVSREKKERFSLILESASTNQTSMYLCASSVGILNTEAFFGQGTRLTVV.

This clonotype was found a few times. CDR3 nucleotides: TGCAGCGTTGAAGAATGGGGGGGGGCTGATGAGCAGTTCTTC. Translating it yields CSVEEWGGADEQFF. The rearrangement uses TRBV29-1 and TRBJ2-1; tentatively, D is TRBD2 (7 bases). This CDR3 is 14 amino acids long. The V gene's germline CDR1 is SQVTM and CDR2 ANQGSEA. Trimming took 0 bases from V and 8 from J, leaving 14 bases between them.

This clonotype was recorded at least ten times. V and J are TRBV7-4 and TRBJ1-5; a possible D gene is TRBD1 (5 bases). From germline, CDR1 is SGHVT and CDR2 SQSDAQ. CDR3 length: 16 residues. V lost 7 bases, J lost 0 bases, and 16 bases lay in between. The CDR3 coding sequence is TGTGCCAGCAAGCAAGGGCAGGGAGGTAGCAATCAGCCCCAGCATTTT. Translation gives CASKQGQGGSNQPQHF.

The V gene is TRBV2, the J gene TRBJ2-5; D is unresolved. V dropped 9 bases and J dropped 3 bases, with 14 bases sitting between them. In germline, CDR1 is SNHLY, CDR2 FYNNEI. The length of the CDR3 is 13 residues. The CDR3 sequence is CASRWSVEETQYF. CDR3 bases: TGTGCCAGTCGTTGGAGCGTCGAAGAGACCCAGTACTTC.

The chain joins TRBV24-1 to TRBJ1-2; D gene ambiguous. The CDR3 runs 11 residues. The germline V and J ends were trimmed by 2 bases and 7 bases, with 4 bases remaining between them. Germline CDR1 and CDR2: KGHDR and SFDVKD. In DNA form, the CDR3 reads TGTGCCACCAGTGATTCTATTGGCTACACCTTC. As protein: CATSDSIGYTF.

Comments on this clonotype: The junction and the germline gene differ at one end; a read error may be behind it. The chain employs TRBV2 and TRBJ1-2; 7 bases map to TRBD1. The CDR3 has 15 residues. From germline, CDR1 is SNHLY and CDR2 FYNNEI. The CDR3: CASTRGTVGPYGYSF. The CDR3 bases are TGTGCCAGCACCCGAGGGACAGTGGGGCCCTATGGCTACTCCTTC.

This clonotype was recorded at least ten times. The chain employs TRBV7-2 and TRBJ2-7; maybe TRBD1 (5 bases). V lost 5 bases, J lost 3 bases, and 20 bases lay in between. Germline values: CDR1 SGHTA, CDR2 FQGNSA. The CDR3 sequence is 16 residues long. CDR3 loop: CASSPGPWGTLYEQYF. The CDR3, as DNA: TGTGCCAGCAGCCCCGGACCGTGGGGCACCCTCTACGAGCAGTACTTC.

This chain links TRBV7-9 with TRBJ2-5; D is perhaps TRBD2 (6 bases). Trimming shortened V by 5 bases and J by 5 bases, and 24 bases separated the two germline ends. CDR1 SEHNR and CDR2 FQNEAQ come from the germline V gene (reference sequence). This CDR3 has 17 amino acids. The CDR3 DNA reads as TGTGCCAGCAGCAACCCCCTCGTGGGCCGACTAGGGGAGACCCAGTACTTC. Amino acid sequence: CASSNPLVGRLGETQYF.